The present entry profiles one TCR beta chain with its context. Across about two dozen US areas, participants ranged in age from 18 to 89 years. Participants had their cohort set by participant-reported clinical history. This sample is part of a study of blood T cell repertoires in COVID-19. Study at large: There were acute and convalescent COVID-19 samples, and they came from the United States, Italy and Spain. T cells, B-cell-depleted T cells, or PBMCs supplied cDNA or gDNA.

The protocol was immunoSEQ multiplex PCR, while the TCRdb copy is restricted to in-frame clones and leaves out a portion. The data contain a few hundred thousand clones, around 85% of them seen just once; the ten biggest clones take up 6.5% to 9.5%. The V and J ends lost 0 bases and 1 base, in that order; junction bases with no gene match: 4. CDR1 and CDR2 (germline): SGHRS, YFSETQ. The CDR3 length is 17 residues. This TCR was sampled from a woman aged 55-70 years who had recovered from COVID-19. The gene calls are TRBV5-1 and TRBJ2-5; 12 positions agree with TRBD2. The sample taken for sequencing was PBMCs or T cells enriched from blood (not recorded which). The CDR3 loop is CASSLVASGGAQETQYF. CDR3 DNA sequence: TGCGCCAGCAGCTTGGTGGCTAGCGGGGGGGCCCAAGAGACCCAGTACTTC.